This T cell receptor (beta chain) was sequenced in a study of shared clonotypes between healthy human individuals. General study findings and limits: Represented diversity (both genetic and exposure-history) was limited by the small number of donors.

The CDR3 contains 13 residues. V trimming: 4 bases; J trimming: 5 bases; junction bases outside the gene matches: 0. The germline gives CDR1 SEHNR, CDR2 FQNEAQ (reference sequence). With regard to this clone: Its antigen is currently unknown.

Measured with immunoSEQ multiplex PCR; TCRdb has only the in-frame clones, and not every one. The table shows a few hundred thousand clones, with about 69% occurring only once. This clonotype was obtained from a man under 40 in good health. The sample taken for sequencing was memory CD4+ T cells sorted from blood. The subset was: CD45RA-negative fraction. V gene TRBV7-9 combines with J gene TRBJ2-5; TRBD2 matches 11 bases. Here the CDR3 reads CASSSSGRETQYF. In DNA, the CDR3 is TGTGCCAGCAGCTCTAGCGGGAGGGAGACCCAGTACTTC.